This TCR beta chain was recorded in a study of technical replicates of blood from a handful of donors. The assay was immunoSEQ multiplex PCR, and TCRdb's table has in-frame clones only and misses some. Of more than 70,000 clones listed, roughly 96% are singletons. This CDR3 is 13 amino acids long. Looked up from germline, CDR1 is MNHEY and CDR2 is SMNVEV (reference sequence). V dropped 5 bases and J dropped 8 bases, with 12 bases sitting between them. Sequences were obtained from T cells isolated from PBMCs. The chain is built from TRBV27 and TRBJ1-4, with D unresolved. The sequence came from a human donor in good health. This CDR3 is CASSPEGGEKLFF. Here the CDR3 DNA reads TGTGCCAGCAGTCCTGAGGGCGGCGAAAAACTGTTTTTT.